The present T cell receptor (beta chain) was sequenced within a study of T-cell reconstitution after alpha-beta-depleted transplantation in children. This clonotype was seen more than once but under ten times. Its specificity is unknown. The CDR3 has 14 residues. Trimming removed 10 bases from V and 4 bases from J; junction bases left unmatched: 8. Germline loops: CDR1 SNHLY, CDR2 FYNNEI. Study-wide results and caveats: Roughly two months post-transplant, alpha-beta T cells reportedly originated from several hundred graft clones that had expanded. Some patients' high day-60 TCRbeta diversity was traced to surviving recipient T cells and thymic progenitors.

Preparing the TCRbeta library involved the use of unique molecular identifiers. TCRdb reanalysed the PCR reads using MiXCR and keeps one entry per CDR3 protein. The repertoire holds fewer than 1 million distinct CDR3 sequences, roughly 15% seen once, with approximately 5% in the top ten. The TCR comes from a male patient younger than 18 who had a stem cell transplant for acute lymphoblastic leukemia, so the T cells may come from the graft donor. The source was PBMCs, mostly from graft donor cells, collected 360 days after TCRalphabeta/CD19-depleted stem cell transplant. This rearrangement joins TRBV2 to TRBJ2-2; 8 nucleotides match TRBD1. CDR3 DNA: TGTGCCACGCGACAGGGGTCCGCCACCGGGGAGCTGTTTTTT. Its translation is CATRQGSATGELFF.